This T cell receptor (beta chain) was sequenced in a study of CD8 T cells in Susac syndrome. Germline V gene sequence: CDR1 MDHEN, CDR2 SYDVKM. The CDR3 runs to 15 residues. After removal of 3 bases from V and 5 bases from J, the junction contained 5 bases not matched to a gene. cDNA came from roughly 0.5 to 1 ug RNA primed by random hexamers. Multiplex immunoSEQ PCR targeted 54 Vbeta and 13 Jbeta TCR beta segments. TCRdb fed the immunoSEQ multiplex PCR reads into MiXCR, producing one record per CDR3 protein. The repertoire has a few hundred thousand distinct CDR3 sequences, about 85% of them found once; the top ten carry around 0.11%.

The V and J genes are TRBV28 and TRBJ2-1; 9 bases fit TRBD2. This receptor was taken from a human donor with multiple sclerosis. Sequencing was carried out using CD8+ T cells from PBMCs. The CDR3 DNA is TGTGCCAGCAGTTTCCTGACTAGCGGACACAATGAGCAGTTCTTC. Amino acids: CASSFLTSGHNEQFF.